This TCR beta chain was obtained from a study of shared clonotypes between healthy human individuals. Study-wide points: The authors expected sequencing depth to affect clonotype sharing among donors.

The protocol was immunoSEQ multiplex PCR, while the TCRdb copy is restricted to in-frame clones and leaves out a portion. The sample yields 2 million to 2.5 million clones, more than 90% seen once. A remark on this clone: What it binds is unknown. Other DNA sequences in this specimen translate into the identical CDR3.

This CDR3 region has 13 residues. Germline CDR1 reads ENHRY; CDR2 reads SYGVKD. V lost 5 bases, J lost 2 bases, and 2 bases stayed unmatched. The receptor was derived from a young man in good health. Sequenced input: naive CD4+ T cells sorted from blood. Documented subset: CD45RA+ positively selected. This chain uses TRBV10-3 with TRBJ2-7; 8 nucleotides agree with TRBD1. For the CDR3, the DNA is TGTGCCATCAGTCCGGGACAGGCCTACGAGCAGTACTTC. Translated, it gives CAISPGQAYEQYF.